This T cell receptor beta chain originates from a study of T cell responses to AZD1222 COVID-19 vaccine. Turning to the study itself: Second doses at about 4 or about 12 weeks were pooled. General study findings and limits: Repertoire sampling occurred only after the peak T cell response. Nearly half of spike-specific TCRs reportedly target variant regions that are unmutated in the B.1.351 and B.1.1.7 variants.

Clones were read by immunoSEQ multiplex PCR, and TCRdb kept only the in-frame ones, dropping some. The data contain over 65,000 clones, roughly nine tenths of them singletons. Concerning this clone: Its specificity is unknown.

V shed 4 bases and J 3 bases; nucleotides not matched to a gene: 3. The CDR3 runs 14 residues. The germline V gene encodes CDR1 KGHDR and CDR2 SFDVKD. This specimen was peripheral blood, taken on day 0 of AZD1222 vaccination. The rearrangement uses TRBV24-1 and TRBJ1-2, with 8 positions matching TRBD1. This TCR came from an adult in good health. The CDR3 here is CATSETQGDYGYTF. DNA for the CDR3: TGTGCCACCAGTGAGACACAGGGGGACTATGGCTACACCTTC.